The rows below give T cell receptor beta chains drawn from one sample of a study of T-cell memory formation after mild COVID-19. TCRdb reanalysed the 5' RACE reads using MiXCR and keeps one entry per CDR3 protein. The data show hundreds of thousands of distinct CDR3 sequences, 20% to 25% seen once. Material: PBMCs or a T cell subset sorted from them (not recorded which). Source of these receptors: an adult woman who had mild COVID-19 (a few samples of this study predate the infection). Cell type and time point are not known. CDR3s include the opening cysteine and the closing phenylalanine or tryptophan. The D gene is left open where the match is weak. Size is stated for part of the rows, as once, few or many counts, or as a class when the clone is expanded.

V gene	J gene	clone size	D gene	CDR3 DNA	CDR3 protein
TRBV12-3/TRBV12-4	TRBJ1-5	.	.	TGTGCCAGCAGTTTGCGGGGGAGCTTGAGCAATCAGCCCCAGCATTTT	CASSLRGSLSNQPQHF
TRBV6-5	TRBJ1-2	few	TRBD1	TGTGCCACCAATATCGGACAGGGTTCCTATGGCTACACCTTC	CATNIGQGSYGYTF
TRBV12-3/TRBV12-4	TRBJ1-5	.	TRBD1	TGTGCCAGCAGTCCTCGAGCCAACAGGGGCGGACAGCCCCAGCATTTT	CASSPRANRGGQPQHF
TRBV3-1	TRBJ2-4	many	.	TGTGCCAGCAGCCAAGCAGGGGTCAACATTCAGTACTTC	CASSQAGVNIQYF
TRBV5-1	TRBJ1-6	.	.	TGCGCCAGCAGCTTGGGAGGCGGAGGGAATAATTCACCCCTCCACTTT	CASSLGGGGNNSPLHF
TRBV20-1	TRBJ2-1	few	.	TGCAGTGCCTCTAACCCCGAAGCTAGGGGTGAGCAGTTCTTC	CSASNPEARGEQFF
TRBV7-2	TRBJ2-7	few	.	TGTGCCAGCGGTAAAACCAACTACGAGCAGTACTTC	CASGKTNYEQYF
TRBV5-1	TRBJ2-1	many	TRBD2	TGCGCCAGCATGACGGCGGGAGGGGATGAGCAGTTCTTC	CASMTAGGDEQFF
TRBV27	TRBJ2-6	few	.	TGTGCCAGTGGGGACGGAGGCTCTGGGGCCAACGTCCTGACTTTC	CASGDGGSGANVLTF
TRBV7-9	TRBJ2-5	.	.	TGTGCCAGCAGCTGGGCAGGTTCCAACCAAGAGACCCAGTACTTC	CASSWAGSNQETQYF
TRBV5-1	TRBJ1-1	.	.	TGCGCCAGCAGGGAAACAGAGGGCACTGAAGCTTTCTTT	CASRETEGTEAFF
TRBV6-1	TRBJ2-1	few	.	TGTGCCAGCAGTGGAGGGTATCGATGGTTCTTC	CASSGGYRWFF
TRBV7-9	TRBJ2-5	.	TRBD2	TGTGCCAGCAGCTGGGGAGCGGGAGACGGAGAGACCCAGTACTTC	CASSWGAGDGETQYF
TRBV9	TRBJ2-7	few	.	TGTGCCAGCAGCGGACAGGACTACCCGAACGAGCAGTACTTC	CASSGQDYPNEQYF
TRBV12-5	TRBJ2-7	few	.	TGTGCTAGTGGTTTGGGGCCCCTAGCAGGATCTAGCGAGCAGTACTTC	CASGLGPLAGSSEQYF
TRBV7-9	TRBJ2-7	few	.	TGTGCCAGCAGCGCCGCCGAGGGTTTCGCTTACGAGCAGTACTTC	CASSAAEGFAYEQYF
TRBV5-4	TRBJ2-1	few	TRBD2	TGTGCCAGCAGCTCCCGGACTAGCGGGGGGAACAATGAGCAGTTCTTC	CASSSRTSGGNNEQFF
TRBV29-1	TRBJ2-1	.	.	TGCAGCGTCCTACCGGGACTCACCCCGGAGCACTACAATGAGCAGTTCTTC	CSVLPGLTPEHYNEQFF
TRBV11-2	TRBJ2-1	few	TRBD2	TGTGCCAGCAGCTTCGGGGGGGACATCTCCTACAATGAGCAGTTCTTC	CASSFGGDISYNEQFF
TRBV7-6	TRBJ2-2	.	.	TGTGCCAGCAGCAGGGGTGTGGCGGACAGCCCGAACACCGGGGAGCTGTTTTTT	CASSRGVADSPNTGELFF
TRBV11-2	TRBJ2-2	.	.	TGTGCCAGCAGCTTAGATCTGGGGATCCCCGGGGAGCTGTTTTTT	CASSLDLGIPGELFF
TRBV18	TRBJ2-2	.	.	TGTGCCAGCTCACCACGTGAGGCCAGGACGGGCACCGGGGAGCTGTTTTTT	CASSPREARTGTGELFF
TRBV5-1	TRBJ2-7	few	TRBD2	TGCGCCAGCAGCTTATTGGCGGGAGAGGCCTCCTACGAGCAGTACTTC	CASSLLAGEASYEQYF
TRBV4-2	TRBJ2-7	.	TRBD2	TGTGCCAGCAGCCAAGTTTCGGCTAGCGGGAGGAACGAGCAGTACTTC	CASSQVSASGRNEQYF
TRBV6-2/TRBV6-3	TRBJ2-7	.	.	TGTGCCAGCAGTTTGGTGAATGGCGAGCAGTACTTC	CASSLVNGEQYF
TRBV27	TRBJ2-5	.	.	TGTGCCAGCAGTGTCCCCGCCGGGGCCCAGTACTTC	CASSVPAGAQYF
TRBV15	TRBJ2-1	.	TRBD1	TGTGCCACCAGCGCGGACAGGGGCTACAATGAGCAGTTCTTC	CATSADRGYNEQFF
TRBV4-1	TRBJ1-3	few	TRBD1	TGCGCCAGCAGCCCCCGGGGACAGAACTCTGGAAACACCATATATTTT	CASSPRGQNSGNTIYF
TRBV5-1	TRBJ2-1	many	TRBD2	TGCGCCAGCAGCTTGGCCCTGACTAGCGGGAGAGGTATGTTGCGCAATGAGCAGTTCTTC	CASSLALTSGRGMLRNEQFF
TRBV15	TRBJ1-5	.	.	TGTGCCACCAGCAGGGACGCTAAGCATCAGCCCCAGCATTTT	CATSRDAKHQPQHF
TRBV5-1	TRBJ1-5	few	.	TGCGCCAGCAGCCCGAGCGGGGTTAGCAATCAGCCCCAGCATTTT	CASSPSGVSNQPQHF
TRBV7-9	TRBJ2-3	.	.	TGTGCCCACGCCCCCGAGGAGGCAGATACGCAGTATTTT	CAHAPEEADTQYF
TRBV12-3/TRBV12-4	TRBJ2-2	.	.	TGTGCCAGCAGTTTCGGGACCCTCGGGGAGCTGTTTTTT	CASSFGTLGELFF
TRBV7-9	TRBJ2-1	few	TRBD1	TGTGCCAGCAGCTTAGATCCTCTGGACAGGTTGGACAATGAGCAGTTCTTC	CASSLDPLDRLDNEQFF
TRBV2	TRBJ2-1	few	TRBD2	TGTGCCAGCAACTCCCCGTGGACTAGCGGGAGGGTCTCCTACAATGAGCAGTTCTTC	CASNSPWTSGRVSYNEQFF
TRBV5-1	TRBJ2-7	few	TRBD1	TGCGCCAGCAGCTTGGCCGGGACAGGGCTCGAGCAGTACTTC	CASSLAGTGLEQYF
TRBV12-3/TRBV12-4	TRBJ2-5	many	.	TGTGCCAGCAGTTTAGGCGGTCAGACCCAGTACTTC	CASSLGGQTQYF
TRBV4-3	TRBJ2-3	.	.	TGCGCCAGCAGCCAAGATGCGTTAGACACAGATACGCAGTATTTT	CASSQDALDTDTQYF
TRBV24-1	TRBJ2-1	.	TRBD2	TGTGCCACCAGTGACCTAGCGGCGCCGGGTTACAATGAGCAGTTCTTC	CATSDLAAPGYNEQFF
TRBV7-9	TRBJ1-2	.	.	TGTGCCAGCAGCTTAGACGACACCTATGGCTACACCTTC	CASSLDDTYGYTF
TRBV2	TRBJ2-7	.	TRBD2	TGTGCCAGCTTCCGACTAGCGGGAGTTGAGCAGTACTTC	CASFRLAGVEQYF
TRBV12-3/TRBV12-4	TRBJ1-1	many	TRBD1	TGTGCCAGCAGACTAGGGACAGGCGCCAAGAACACTGAAGCTTTCTTT	CASRLGTGAKNTEAFF
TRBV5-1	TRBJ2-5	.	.	TGCGCCAGCAGCCCAATAGGAGAGACCCAGTACTTC	CASSPIGETQYF
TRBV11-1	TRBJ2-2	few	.	TGTGCCAGCAGCCCTTGGGGACAAACCGGGGAGCTGTTTTTT	CASSPWGQTGELFF
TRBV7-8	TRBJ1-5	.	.	TGTGCCAGCAGCTTAGGTTTGCAGGTTCAGAGCAATCAGCCCCAGCATTTT	CASSLGLQVQSNQPQHF
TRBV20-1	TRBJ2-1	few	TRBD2	TGCAGCGCAACTAGCGGGACTGAGGATGAGCAGTTCTTC	CSATSGTEDEQFF
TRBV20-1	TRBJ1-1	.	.	TGCAGTGCTAGATGGGGCACTGAAGCTTTCTTT	CSARWGTEAFF
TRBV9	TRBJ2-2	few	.	TGTGCCAGCAGCCCGACCTTAGTCCGAAGAGATCGGGGAGGGGGCACCGGGGAGCTGTTTTTT	CASSPTLVRRDRGGGTGELFF
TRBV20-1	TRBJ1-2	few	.	TGCAGTGCTTACAGGGTGTCTCATGGCTACACCTTC	CSAYRVSHGYTF
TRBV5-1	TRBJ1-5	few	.	TGCGCCAGCAGCTTGGGGGCAGGGCAGCAGCCCCAGCATTTT	CASSLGAGQQPQHF
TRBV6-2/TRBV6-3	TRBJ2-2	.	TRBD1	TGTGCCAGCAGTTCCCCTAGGACAGGGCTGGCCGGGGAGCTGTTTTTT	CASSSPRTGLAGELFF
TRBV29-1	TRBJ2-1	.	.	TGCAGCGTTCGAGTTCGGCAGGGGTACAATGAGCAGTTCTTC	CSVRVRQGYNEQFF
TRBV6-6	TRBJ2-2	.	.	TGTGCCAGCAGGCCGGGCAGGGGGGAGAACACCGGGGAGCTGTTTTTT	CASRPGRGENTGELFF
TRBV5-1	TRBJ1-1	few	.	TGCGCCAGCAGCTTGGGGTCAAGTTGGACTGAAGCTTTCTTT	CASSLGSSWTEAFF